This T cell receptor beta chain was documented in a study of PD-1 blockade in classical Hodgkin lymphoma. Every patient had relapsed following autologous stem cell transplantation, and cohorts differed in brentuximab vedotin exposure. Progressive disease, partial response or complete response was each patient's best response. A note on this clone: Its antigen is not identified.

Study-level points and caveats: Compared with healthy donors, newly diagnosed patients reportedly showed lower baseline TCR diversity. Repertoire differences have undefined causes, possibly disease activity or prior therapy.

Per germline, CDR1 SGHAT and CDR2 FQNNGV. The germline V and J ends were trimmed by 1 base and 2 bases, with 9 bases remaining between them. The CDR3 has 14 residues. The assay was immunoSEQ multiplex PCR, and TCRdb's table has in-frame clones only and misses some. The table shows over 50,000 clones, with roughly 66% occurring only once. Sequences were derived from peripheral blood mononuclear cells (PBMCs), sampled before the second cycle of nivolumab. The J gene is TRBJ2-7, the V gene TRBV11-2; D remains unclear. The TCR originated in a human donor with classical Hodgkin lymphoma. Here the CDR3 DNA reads TGTGCCAGCAGCTTAGGGATGGGGACCTACGAGCAGTACTTC. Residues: CASSLGMGTYEQYF.